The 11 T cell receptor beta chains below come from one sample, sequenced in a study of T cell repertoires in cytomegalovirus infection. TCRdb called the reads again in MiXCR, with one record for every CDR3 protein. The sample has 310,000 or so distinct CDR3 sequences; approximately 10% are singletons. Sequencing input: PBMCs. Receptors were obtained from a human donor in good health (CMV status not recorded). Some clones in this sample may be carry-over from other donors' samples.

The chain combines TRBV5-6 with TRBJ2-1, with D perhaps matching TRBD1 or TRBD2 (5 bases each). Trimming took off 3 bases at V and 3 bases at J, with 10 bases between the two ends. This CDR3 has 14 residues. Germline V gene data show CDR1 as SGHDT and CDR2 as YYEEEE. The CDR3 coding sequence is TGTGCCAGCAGCTCGGAGGACATCTACAATGAGCAGTTCTTC. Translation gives CASSSEDIYNEQFF. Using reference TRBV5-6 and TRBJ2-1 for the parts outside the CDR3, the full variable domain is DAGVTQSPTHLIKTRGQQVTLRCSPKSGHDTVSWYQQALGQGPQFIFQYYEEEERQRGNFPDRFSGHQFPNYSSELNVNALLLGDSALYLCASSSEDIYNEQFFGPGTRLTVL.

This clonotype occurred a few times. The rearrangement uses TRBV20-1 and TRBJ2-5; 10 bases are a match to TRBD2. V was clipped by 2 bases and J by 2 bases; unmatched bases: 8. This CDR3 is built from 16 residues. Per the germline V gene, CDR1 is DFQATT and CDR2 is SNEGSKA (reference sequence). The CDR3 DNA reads TGCAGTGCTAGAACAGCGGGGGGGATTCTGCAAGAGACCCAGTACTTC. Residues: CSARTAGGILQETQYF.

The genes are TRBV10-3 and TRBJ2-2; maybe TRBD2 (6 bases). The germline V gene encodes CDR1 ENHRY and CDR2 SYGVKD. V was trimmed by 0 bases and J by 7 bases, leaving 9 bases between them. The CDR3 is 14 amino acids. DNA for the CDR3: TGTGCCATCAGTGAGTCAACTAGCCGCGGGGAGCTGTTTTTT. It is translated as CAISESTSRGELFF.

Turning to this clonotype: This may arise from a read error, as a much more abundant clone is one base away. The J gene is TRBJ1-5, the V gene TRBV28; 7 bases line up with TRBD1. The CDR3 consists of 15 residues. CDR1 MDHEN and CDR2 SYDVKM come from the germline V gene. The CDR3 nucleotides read TGTGCCAGCGGTTTTTCCGGCAGGGGGAATCAGCCCCAGCATTTT. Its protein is CASGFSGRGNQPQHF.

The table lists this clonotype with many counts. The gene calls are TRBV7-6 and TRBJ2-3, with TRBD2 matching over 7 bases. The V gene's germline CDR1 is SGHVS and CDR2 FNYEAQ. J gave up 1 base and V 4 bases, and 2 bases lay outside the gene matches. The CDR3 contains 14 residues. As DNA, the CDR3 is TGTGCCAGCAGCTGGAGCGGGGGCACAGATACGCAGTATTTT. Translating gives CASSWSGGTDTQYF.

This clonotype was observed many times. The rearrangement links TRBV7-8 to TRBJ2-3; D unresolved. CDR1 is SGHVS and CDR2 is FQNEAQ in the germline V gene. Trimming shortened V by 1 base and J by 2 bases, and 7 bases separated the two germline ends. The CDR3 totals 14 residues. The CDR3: CASSLGATTDTQYF. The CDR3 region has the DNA TGTGCCAGCAGCTTAGGCGCTACCACAGATACGCAGTATTTT.

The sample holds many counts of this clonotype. The CDR3 DNA follows: TGCAGTGCTGCAGACAGGTCGGTGAATTCACCCCTCCACTTT. Protein: CSAADRSVNSPLHF. V gene TRBV20-1 combines with J gene TRBJ1-6, with D possibly matching TRBD1 (6 bases). V shed 5 bases and J shed 7 bases, with 15 bases lying between them. Germline values: CDR1 DFQATT, CDR2 SNEGSKA (reference sequence). The CDR3 is made up of 14 amino acids.

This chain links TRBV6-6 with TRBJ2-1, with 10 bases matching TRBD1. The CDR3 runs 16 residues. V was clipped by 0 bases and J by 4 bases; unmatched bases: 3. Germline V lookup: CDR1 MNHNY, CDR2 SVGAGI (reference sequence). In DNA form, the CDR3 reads TGTGCCAGCAGTTACTCGAGGGACAGGGGTTACAATGAGCAGTTCTTC. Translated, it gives CASSYSRDRGYNEQFF.

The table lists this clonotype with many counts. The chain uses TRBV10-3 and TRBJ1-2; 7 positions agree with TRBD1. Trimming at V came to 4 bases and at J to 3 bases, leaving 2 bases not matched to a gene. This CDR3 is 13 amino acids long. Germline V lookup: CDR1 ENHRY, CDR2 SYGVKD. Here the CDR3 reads CAISGDRYYGYTF. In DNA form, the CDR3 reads TGTGCCATCAGTGGGGACAGATACTATGGCTACACCTTC.

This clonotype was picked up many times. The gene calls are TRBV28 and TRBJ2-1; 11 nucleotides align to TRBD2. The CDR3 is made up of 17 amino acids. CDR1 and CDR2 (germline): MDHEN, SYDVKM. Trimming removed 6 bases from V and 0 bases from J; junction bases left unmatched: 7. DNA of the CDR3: TGTGCCAGCAGACGCGGGACTAGCGGCACCTCCTACAATGAGCAGTTCTTC. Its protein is CASRRGTSGTSYNEQFF. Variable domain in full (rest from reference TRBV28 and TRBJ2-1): DVKVTQSSRYLVKRTGEKVFLECVQDMDHENMFWYRQDPGLGLRLIYFSYDVKMKEKGDIPEGYSVSREKKERFSLILESASTNQTSMYLCASRRGTSGTSYNEQFFGPGTRLTVL.

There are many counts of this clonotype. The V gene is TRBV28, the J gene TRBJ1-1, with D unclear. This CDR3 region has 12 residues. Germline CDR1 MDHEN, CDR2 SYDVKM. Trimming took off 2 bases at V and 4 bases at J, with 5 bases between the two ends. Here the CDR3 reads CASSLKGTEAFF. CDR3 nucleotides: TGTGCCAGCAGTTTAAAAGGCACTGAAGCTTTCTTT.